A selection of T cell receptor beta chains follows, all from one sample in a study of blood T cell repertoires in COVID-19. Clones were sequenced by immunoSEQ multiplex PCR, and TCRdb holds only the in-frame ones, with some missing. Among about 210,000 clones, approximately 83% were seen once, and the ten largest hold about 4.1%. Sequencing was done on a sample of PBMCs or T cells enriched from blood (not recorded which). The source of these receptors is a woman in her forties with acute COVID-19. Each CDR3 is given with its conserved first and last residue. D genes are given only for firm matches. Part of the rows lack a size; the others show once, few, many or a class for expanded clones.

D gene: NA
clone size: NA
V gene: TRBV28
J gene: TRBJ2-2
CDR3 length: 14
CDR3 DNA: TGTGCCAGCAGTCGAACAGGGTGGTCCGGGGAGCTGTTTTTT
CDR3 protein: CASSRTGWSGELFF

D gene: NA
clone size: NA
V gene: TRBV18
J gene: TRBJ1-1
CDR3 length: 14
CDR3 DNA: TGTGCCAGCTCACCACGGCGGATGAACACTGAAGCTTTCTTT
CDR3 protein: CASSPRRMNTEAFF

D gene: NA
clone size: few
V gene: TRBV27
J gene: TRBJ1-6
CDR3 length: 16
CDR3 DNA: TGTGCCAGCAGTGAGGGGGTTGTTCCCTATAATTCACCCCTCCACTTT
CDR3 protein: CASSEGVVPYNSPLHF

D gene: NA
clone size: NA
V gene: TRBV6-4
J gene: TRBJ2-2
CDR3 length: 15
CDR3 DNA: TGTGCCAGCTTGCAGGGGTCGGCGTACACCGGGGAGCTGTTTTTT
CDR3 protein: CASLQGSAYTGELFF

D gene: TRBD1
clone size: NA
V gene: TRBV10-2
J gene: TRBJ1-2
CDR3 length: 13
CDR3 DNA: TGCGCCAGCACTGGGCGAGGGGGCTCTGGCTACACCTTC
CDR3 protein: CASTGRGGSGYTF

D gene: NA
clone size: NA
V gene: TRBV6-1
J gene: TRBJ1-5
CDR3 length: 16
CDR3 DNA: TGTGCCAGCAGTGAAGGTCCGCAATCGGGGGGCCAGCCCCAGCATTTT
CDR3 protein: CASSEGPQSGGQPQHF

D gene: NA
clone size: NA
V gene: TRBV21-1
J gene: TRBJ1-2
CDR3 length: 13
CDR3 DNA: TGTGCCAGCAGCAAAGGAGGAGGGGATGGCTACACCTTC
CDR3 protein: CASSKGGGDGYTF

D gene: TRBD1
clone size: NA
V gene: TRBV5-1
J gene: TRBJ1-4
CDR3 length: 16
CDR3 DNA: TGCGCCAGCAGTACCCAGGGGGCCTCGGCTAATGAAAAACTGTTTTTT
CDR3 protein: CASSTQGASANEKLFF

D gene: NA
clone size: NA
V gene: TRBV7-9
J gene: TRBJ2-1
CDR3 length: 14
CDR3 DNA: TGTGCCAGCAGCCAGGGTGTATATGTATCTGAGCAGTTCTTC
CDR3 protein: CASSQGVYVSEQFF

D gene: NA
clone size: once
V gene: TRBV28
J gene: TRBJ2-5
CDR3 length: 13
CDR3 DNA: TGTGCCAGCAGGGACTACCCCAGGGAGACCCAGTACTTC
CDR3 protein: CASRDYPRETQYF

D gene: TRBD2
clone size: once
V gene: TRBV28
J gene: TRBJ2-3
CDR3 length: 15
CDR3 DNA: TGTGCCAGCATCCGCGGGGGAGTTCAGGGAGATACGCAGTATTTT
CDR3 protein: CASIRGGVQGDTQYF

D gene: TRBD1
clone size: few
V gene: TRBV28
J gene: TRBJ1-2
CDR3 length: 16
CDR3 DNA: TGTGCCAGCAGTTTAGGTACAACAGGGGCGCGCTATGGCTACACCTTC
CDR3 protein: CASSLGTTGARYGYTF

D gene: NA
clone size: NA
V gene: TRBV6-5
J gene: TRBJ1-1
CDR3 length: 13
CDR3 DNA: TGTGCCAGCAGGGCAGGGTATAACACTGAAGCTTTCTTT
CDR3 protein: CASRAGYNTEAFF

D gene: NA
clone size: NA
V gene: TRBV27
J gene: TRBJ1-1
CDR3 length: 13
CDR3 DNA: TGTGCCAGCAGTCCGGGCGGGGTGACTGAAGCTTTCTTT
CDR3 protein: CASSPGGVTEAFF

D gene: NA
clone size: NA
V gene: TRBV5-1
J gene: TRBJ2-7
CDR3 length: 14
CDR3 DNA: TGCGCCAGCAGCTGGGAACAGGGCACGTACGAGCAGTACTTC
CDR3 protein: CASSWEQGTYEQYF

D gene: NA
clone size: once
V gene: TRBV28
J gene: TRBJ2-7
CDR3 length: 14
CDR3 DNA: TGTGCCAGCACCCGACCGCAGGGCTCCTACGAGCAGTACTTC
CDR3 protein: CASTRPQGSYEQYF

D gene: NA
clone size: NA
V gene: TRBV28
J gene: TRBJ1-3
CDR3 length: 13
CDR3 DNA: TGTGGACACGGGACACCGTCTGGAAACACCATATATTTT
CDR3 protein: CGHGTPSGNTIYF

D gene: NA
clone size: few
V gene: TRBV19
J gene: TRBJ1-6
CDR3 length: 13
CDR3 DNA: TGTGCCAGTCGACAGTTGTATAATTCACCCCTCCACTTT
CDR3 protein: CASRQLYNSPLHF

D gene: TRBD1
clone size: NA
V gene: TRBV10-2
J gene: TRBJ2-3
CDR3 length: 15
CDR3 DNA: TGCGCCAGCAGAGAGACAGGGGCTTCCACAGATACGCAGTATTTT
CDR3 protein: CASRETGASTDTQYF

D gene: TRBD2
clone size: NA
V gene: TRBV6-1
J gene: TRBJ2-7
CDR3 length: 16
CDR3 DNA: TGTGCCAGCAGTGAGAAGGAAAGCGGGAGTTTGTACGAGCAGTACTTC
CDR3 protein: CASSEKESGSLYEQYF

D gene: TRBD2
clone size: NA
V gene: TRBV7-9
J gene: TRBJ2-2
CDR3 length: 17
CDR3 DNA: TGTGCCAGCAGGGAAACCGGGACTAGCGGGAGGACCGGGGAGCTGTTTTTT
CDR3 protein: CASRETGTSGRTGELFF

D gene: NA
clone size: NA
V gene: TRBV29-1
J gene: TRBJ1-1
CDR3 length: 10
CDR3 DNA: TGCAGCGTTATCCAGGGTGAAGCTTTCTTT
CDR3 protein: CSVIQGEAFF

D gene: TRBD1
clone size: NA
V gene: TRBV28
J gene: TRBJ1-6
CDR3 length: 15
CDR3 DNA: TGTGCCAGCAGTCTCCGGGACAGGGGAAATTCACCCCTCCACTTT
CDR3 protein: CASSLRDRGNSPLHF

D gene: NA
clone size: NA
V gene: TRBV27
J gene: TRBJ2-5
CDR3 length: 15
CDR3 DNA: TGTGCCAGCAGTTTATCCCATGTGACTAAAGAGACCCAGTACTTC
CDR3 protein: CASSLSHVTKETQYF

D gene: NA
clone size: NA
V gene: TRBV7-2
J gene: TRBJ1-2
CDR3 length: 15
CDR3 DNA: TGTGCCAGCAGCCCGGAACAGGGTTTCGGCTATGGCTACACCTTC
CDR3 protein: CASSPEQGFGYGYTF

D gene: NA
clone size: NA
V gene: TRBV7-9
J gene: TRBJ1-1
CDR3 length: 14
CDR3 DNA: TGTGCCAGCATCCCGGGTGGCAGAAACACTGAAGCTTTCTTT
CDR3 protein: CASIPGGRNTEAFF

D gene: NA
clone size: NA
V gene: TRBV10-3
J gene: TRBJ2-1
CDR3 length: 14
CDR3 DNA: TGTGCCATCAGTGAAGAGGGGGACCGTTGGCCGCAGTTCTTC
CDR3 protein: CAISEEGDRWPQFF

D gene: NA
clone size: NA
V gene: TRBV28
J gene: TRBJ2-7
CDR3 length: 12
CDR3 DNA: TGTGCCAGCACCGGACACGACTACGAGCAGTACTTC
CDR3 protein: CASTGHDYEQYF

D gene: NA
clone size: NA
V gene: TRBV7-9
J gene: TRBJ2-3
CDR3 length: 14
CDR3 DNA: TGTGCCCCCAAAGAGGCAGTGGTGGCGTCTACGCAGTATTTT
CDR3 protein: CAPKEAVVASTQYF

D gene: TRBD2
clone size: NA
V gene: TRBV11-2
J gene: TRBJ2-1
CDR3 length: 17
CDR3 DNA: TGTGCCAGCAGCACCCGCCTAGCGGGAGGGGGTTTAAATGAGCAGTTCTTC
CDR3 protein: CASSTRLAGGGLNEQFF

D gene: TRBD2
clone size: NA
V gene: TRBV19
J gene: TRBJ2-1
CDR3 length: 17
CDR3 DNA: TGTGCCAGTAGGCTCAGCCCCCGACTAGCGGGAGGCCATGAGCAGTTCTTC
CDR3 protein: CASRLSPRLAGGHEQFF

D gene: NA
clone size: NA
V gene: TRBV3-1/TRBV3-2
J gene: TRBJ2-7
CDR3 length: 12
CDR3 DNA: TGTGCCAGCAGCCAAGATACTCGGGAGCAGTACTTC
CDR3 protein: CASSQDTREQYF

D gene: TRBD1
clone size: NA
V gene: TRBV28
J gene: TRBJ2-3
CDR3 length: 15
CDR3 DNA: TGTGCCAGCAGTTCCCCGGGACAGACCACAGATACGCAGTATTTT
CDR3 protein: CASSSPGQTTDTQYF

D gene: NA
clone size: NA
V gene: TRBV6-6
J gene: TRBJ2-1
CDR3 length: 15
CDR3 DNA: TGTGCCAGCAGAGAGTCCGGGAACCCCTACAATGAGCAGTTCTTC
CDR3 protein: CASRESGNPYNEQFF

D gene: NA
clone size: NA
V gene: TRBV5-1
J gene: TRBJ2-3
CDR3 length: 16
CDR3 DNA: TGCGCCAGCAGCTTGGGTCCCGGGTGGAAGACAGATACGCAGTATTTT
CDR3 protein: CASSLGPGWKTDTQYF

D gene: TRBD1
clone size: NA
V gene: TRBV10-2
J gene: TRBJ2-2
CDR3 length: 13
CDR3 DNA: TGCGCCAGCAAGGGGGCGGGCACCGGGGAGCTGTTTTTT
CDR3 protein: CASKGAGTGELFF

D gene: NA
clone size: NA
V gene: TRBV30
J gene: TRBJ1-1
CDR3 length: 13
CDR3 DNA: TGTGCCTGGAACGGGGTTTGGGGCACTGAAGCTTTCTTT
CDR3 protein: CAWNGVWGTEAFF

D gene: TRBD2
clone size: NA
V gene: TRBV28
J gene: TRBJ2-1
CDR3 length: 17
CDR3 DNA: TGTGCCAGCAAACAACAAACCGGGACTAGCGGCTACAATGAGCAGTTCTTC
CDR3 protein: CASKQQTGTSGYNEQFF

D gene: TRBD2
clone size: NA
V gene: TRBV6-2/TRBV6-3
J gene: TRBJ2-7
CDR3 length: 14
CDR3 DNA: TGTGCCAGCAGTTCGGGACTATTCTCCGCCGAGCAGTACTTC
CDR3 protein: CASSSGLFSAEQYF

D gene: TRBD2
clone size: NA
V gene: TRBV12-5
J gene: TRBJ2-1
CDR3 length: 17
CDR3 DNA: TGTGCTAGTGAAACAAGCCGGACTAGCGACTCCTACAATGAGCAGTTCTTC
CDR3 protein: CASETSRTSDSYNEQFF

D gene: NA
clone size: NA
V gene: TRBV24-1
J gene: TRBJ2-1
CDR3 length: 13
CDR3 DNA: TGTGCCACCAGCGGCCCCACCGGGAATGAGCAGTTCTTC
CDR3 protein: CATSGPTGNEQFF

D gene: NA
clone size: NA
V gene: TRBV25-1
J gene: TRBJ1-2
CDR3 length: 14
CDR3 DNA: TGTGCCAGCAGTGAAGGTCAGGGCCCCTATGGCTACACCTTC
CDR3 protein: CASSEGQGPYGYTF

D gene: NA
clone size: NA
V gene: TRBV27
J gene: TRBJ1-3
CDR3 length: 16
CDR3 DNA: TGTGCCAGCAGTTCCTCAGGGGTTACCTCTGGAAACACCATATATTTT
CDR3 protein: CASSSSGVTSGNTIYF

D gene: NA
clone size: NA
V gene: TRBV29-1
J gene: TRBJ2-7
CDR3 length: 12
CDR3 DNA: TGCAGCGTTGGGGGTCAGGGCTACGAGCAGTACTTC
CDR3 protein: CSVGGQGYEQYF

D gene: TRBD2
clone size: once
V gene: TRBV20-1
J gene: TRBJ2-3
CDR3 length: 21
CDR3 DNA: TGCAGTGCTAGTCTCCCGCGGGGGCGACTAGCGGAGCATCCTAGCACAGATACGCAGTATTTT
CDR3 protein: CSASLPRGRLAEHPSTDTQYF

D gene: TRBD2
clone size: once
V gene: TRBV9
J gene: TRBJ2-3
CDR3 length: 15
CDR3 DNA: TGTGCCAGCAGTACGACTAGCGGGAGAACAGATACGCAGTATTTT
CDR3 protein: CASSTTSGRTDTQYF